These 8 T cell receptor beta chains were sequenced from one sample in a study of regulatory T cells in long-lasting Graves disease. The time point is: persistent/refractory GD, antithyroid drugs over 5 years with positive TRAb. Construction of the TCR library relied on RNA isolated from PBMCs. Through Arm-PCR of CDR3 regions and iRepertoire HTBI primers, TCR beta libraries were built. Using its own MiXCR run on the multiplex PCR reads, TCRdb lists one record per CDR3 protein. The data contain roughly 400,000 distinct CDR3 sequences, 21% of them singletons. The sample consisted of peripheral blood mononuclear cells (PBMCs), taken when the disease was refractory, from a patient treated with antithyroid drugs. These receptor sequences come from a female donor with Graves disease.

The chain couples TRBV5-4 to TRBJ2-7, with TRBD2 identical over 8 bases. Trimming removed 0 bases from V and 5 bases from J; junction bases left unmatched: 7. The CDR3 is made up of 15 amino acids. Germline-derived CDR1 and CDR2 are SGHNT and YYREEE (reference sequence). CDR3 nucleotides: TGTGCCAGCAGCTTGGGCGGGAGCGGGGGCAACGAGCAGTACTTC. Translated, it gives CASSLGGSGGNEQYF.

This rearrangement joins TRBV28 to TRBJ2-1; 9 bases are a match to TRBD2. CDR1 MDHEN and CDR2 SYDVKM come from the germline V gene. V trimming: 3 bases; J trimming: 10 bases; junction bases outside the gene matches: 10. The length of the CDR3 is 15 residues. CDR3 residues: CASSFRLAGPGEQFF. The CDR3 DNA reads TGTGCCAGCAGTTTCCGGCTAGCGGGGCCCGGGGAGCAGTTCTTC.

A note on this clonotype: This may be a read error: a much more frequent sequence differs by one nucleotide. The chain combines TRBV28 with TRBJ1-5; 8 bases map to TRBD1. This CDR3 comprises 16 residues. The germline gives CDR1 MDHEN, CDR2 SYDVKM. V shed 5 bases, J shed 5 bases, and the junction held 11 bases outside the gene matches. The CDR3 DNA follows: TGTGCCAGCAGTGCCCAGGGGGCGAGTGGCGATCAGCCCCAGCATTTT. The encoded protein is CASSAQGASGDQPQHF.

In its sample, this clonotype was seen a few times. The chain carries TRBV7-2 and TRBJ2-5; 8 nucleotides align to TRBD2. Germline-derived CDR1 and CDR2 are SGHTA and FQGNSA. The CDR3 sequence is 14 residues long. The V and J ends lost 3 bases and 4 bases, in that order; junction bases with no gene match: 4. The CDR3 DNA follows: TGTGCCAGCAGCTTCCTCGGACTAGCAGAGACCCAGTACTTC. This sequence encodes CASSFLGLAETQYF. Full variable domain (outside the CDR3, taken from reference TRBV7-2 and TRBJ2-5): GAGVSQSPSNKVTEKGKDVELRCDPISGHTALYWYRQSLGQGLEFLIYFQGNSAPDKSGLPSDRFSAERTGGSVSTLTIQRTQQEDSAVYLCASSFLGLAETQYFGPGTRLLVL.

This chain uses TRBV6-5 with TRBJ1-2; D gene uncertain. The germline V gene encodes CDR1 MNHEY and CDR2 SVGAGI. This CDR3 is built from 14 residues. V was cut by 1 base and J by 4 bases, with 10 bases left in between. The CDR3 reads CASSYFRLGYGYTF. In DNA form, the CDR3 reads TGTGCCAGCAGTTACTTTAGGCTTGGCTATGGCTACACCTTC.

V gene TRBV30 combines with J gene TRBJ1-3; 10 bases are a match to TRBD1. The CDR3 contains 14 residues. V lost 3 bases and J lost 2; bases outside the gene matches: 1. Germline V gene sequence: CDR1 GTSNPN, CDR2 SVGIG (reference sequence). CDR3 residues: CAWRGTGAGNTIYF. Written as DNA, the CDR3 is TGTGCCTGGAGAGGGACAGGGGCTGGAAACACCATATATTTT.

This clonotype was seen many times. The CDR3 region has the DNA TGTGCCAGCAGGAGGGACGGGGAAGCTTTCTTT. It yields the protein CASRRDGEAFF. The V and J genes are TRBV2 and TRBJ1-1; D may be TRBD1 (5 bases). CDR1 and CDR2 from the germline V gene are SNHLY and FYNNEI. The CDR3 runs to 11 residues. V was cut by 6 bases and J by 8 bases, with 10 bases left in between.

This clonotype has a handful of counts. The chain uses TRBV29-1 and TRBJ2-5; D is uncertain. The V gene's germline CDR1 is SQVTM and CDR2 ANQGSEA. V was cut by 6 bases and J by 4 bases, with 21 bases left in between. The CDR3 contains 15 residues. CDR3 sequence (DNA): TGCAGCGTGATTTCCGGGCTCGCCACGAGAGAGACCCAGTACTTC. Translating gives CSVISGLATRETQYF.